These 15 T cell receptor beta chains came from one sample sequenced in a study of blood T cell repertoires in COVID-19. TCRdb keeps only in-frame clones here, not all; method: immunoSEQ multiplex PCR. The sample consists of more than 400,000 clones, about 90% of them appearing once. Sequenced material: PBMCs or T cells enriched from blood (not recorded which). The receptors stem from a man younger than 35 who had recovered from COVID-19.

In DNA form, the CDR3 reads TGTGCCAGCAGCTTGGCCGAGGCTGGCAAAAACATTCAGTACTTC. Encoded protein: CASSLAEAGKNIQYF. This chain uses TRBV5-4 with TRBJ2-4, with D unresolved. The CDR3 contains 15 residues. V was clipped by 0 bases and J by 3 bases, with 10 bases between them. Germline assignment: CDR1 SGHNT and CDR2 YYREEE (reference sequence).

This chain links TRBV19 with TRBJ2-3; 7 nucleotides agree with TRBD2. The CDR3 totals 15 residues. Trimming cost V 3 bases and J 0 bases; bases outside gene matches: 3. Germline V gene data show CDR1 as LNHDA and CDR2 as SQIVND (reference sequence). The chain's CDR3 is CASSISGTSTDTQYF. Here the CDR3 DNA reads TGTGCCAGTAGTATCAGCGGGACTAGCACAGATACGCAGTATTTT.

This rearrangement joins TRBV5-1 to TRBJ1-1; 7 nucleotides align to TRBD1. Germline CDR1 is SGHRS and CDR2 is YFSETQ. V lost 4 bases and J lost 2; bases outside the gene matches: 5. The CDR3 length is 14 residues. The CDR3 region is CASSHGQVNTEAFF. In DNA form, the CDR3 reads TGCGCCAGCAGCCATGGACAGGTCAACACTGAAGCTTTCTTT.

The V gene is TRBV9, the J gene TRBJ1-1; 10 bases agree with TRBD1. CDR3 length: 15 residues. CDR1 and CDR2 (germline): SGDLS, YYNGEE. The V segment lost 0 bases and the J segment 8 bases; nucleotides outside the gene matches: 7. This chain's CDR3 is CASSVGGQGSSEAFF. The CDR3 DNA follows: TGTGCCAGCAGCGTAGGGGGACAGGGGTCTTCGGAAGCTTTCTTT.

The V and J genes are TRBV2 and TRBJ1-4, with a tentative D call TRBD1 (5 bases). Per germline, CDR1 SNHLY and CDR2 FYNNEI. The CDR3 runs 13 residues. The ends were cut back, 8 bases at V and 6 bases at J, with 13 bases in the middle. The CDR3 bases are TGTGCCAGCCAGGGCATCGTGGATGAAAAACTGTTTTTT. This gives the protein CASQGIVDEKLFF.

The V and J genes are TRBV5-1 and TRBJ1-1, with D possibly TRBD1 on 5 matching bases. This CDR3 comprises 13 residues. Germline V gene data show CDR1 as SGHRS and CDR2 as YFSETQ. The V end lost 4 bases, the J end lost 5 bases, and 12 bases lay between the germline ends. In DNA form, the CDR3 reads TGCGCCAGCAGCGCCATAAGGGGAACTGAAGCTTTCTTT. This encodes CASSAIRGTEAFF. Filled out from reference TRBV5-1 and TRBJ1-1, the complete variable domain reads KAGVTQTPRYLIKTRGQQVTLSCSPISGHRSVSWYQQTPGQGLQFLFEYFSETQRNKGNFPGRFSGRQFSNSRSEMNVSTLELGDSALYLCASSAIRGTEAFFGQGTRLTVV.

This chain links TRBV27 with TRBJ1-5; D might be TRBD1 (5 bases). V lost 7 bases to trimming and J lost 3 bases, with 13 bases between them. CDR1 and CDR2 from the germline V gene are MNHEY and SMNVEV (reference sequence). This CDR3 is 14 amino acids long. CDR3 DNA sequence: TGTGCCAGCACAATTGACAGCGACAATCAGCCCCAGCATTTT. This gives the protein CASTIDSDNQPQHF.

The chain recombines TRBV7-8 with TRBJ1-1, with D possibly TRBD1 on 5 matching bases. The CDR3 runs to 14 residues. V was shortened by 5 bases and J by 0 bases, with 10 bases between the two germline ends. Germline CDR1 reads SGHVS; CDR2 reads FQNEAQ. The CDR3 DNA follows: TGTGCCAGCAGCCTGACAGAGCTGAACACTGAAGCTTTCTTT. It codes for CASSLTELNTEAFF. The whole variable domain, remainder taken from reference TRBV7-8 and TRBJ1-1, is GAGVSQSPRYKVAKRGQDVALRCDPISGHVSLFWYQQALGQGPEFLTYFQNEAQLDKSGLPSDRFFAERPEGSVSTLKIQRTQQEDSAVYLCASSLTELNTEAFFGQGTRLTVV.

The V gene is TRBV12-3 or TRBV12-4, the J gene TRBJ1-2; D call uncertain. V lost 5 bases, J lost 4 bases, and 11 bases lay in between. The CDR3 spans 13 residues. The CDR3 reads CASSAENLYGYTF. DNA for the CDR3: TGTGCCAGCAGTGCTGAGAACCTCTATGGCTACACCTTC.

CDR3 coding DNA: TGTGCCTGGAGTGTAATATGGCACGAGCAGTACTTC. Protein sequence: CAWSVIWHEQYF. The genes are TRBV30 and TRBJ2-7; no clear D gene. Trimming cost V 0 bases and J 5 bases, with 8 bases left between them. Germline CDR1 is GTSNPN and CDR2 is SVGIG (reference sequence). The length of the CDR3 is 12 residues.

This chain joins TRBV6-5 and TRBJ1-2, with TRBD1 identical over 9 bases. V trimming: 6 bases; J trimming: 8 bases; junction bases outside the gene matches: 7. Germline V lookup: CDR1 MNHEY, CDR2 SVGAGI. The CDR3 length is 13 residues. The CDR3 DNA sequence: TGTGCCAGCAGCCTCGGACAGGGGAGCGGCTACACCTTC. This encodes CASSLGQGSGYTF.

The genes are TRBV30 and TRBJ2-7, with 9 nucleotides matching TRBD2. CDR1 and CDR2 (germline): GTSNPN, SVGIG (reference sequence). The junction had 10 bases not matched to a gene; V was cut back by 0 bases and J by 4 bases. There are 16 residues in the CDR3. CDR3 protein: CAWSVSKLAGPYEQYF. DNA of the CDR3: TGTGCCTGGAGTGTAAGTAAGCTAGCGGGACCATACGAGCAGTACTTC.

The chain joins TRBV21-1 to TRBJ2-7; the table's D call, TRBD2, has no DNA check behind it. TRBV21-1 is given as a pseudogene. The CDR3 consists of 15 residues. The CDR3 sequence is CASSNIRGMFNEQYF. The CDR3 DNA reads as TGTGCCAGCAGCAATATTAGAGGGATGTTCAACGAGCAGTACTTC.

The chain combines TRBV6-2 or TRBV6-3 with TRBJ2-7; D uncertain. Germline CDR1 is MNHEY and CDR2 is SVGEGT. Trimming took off 5 bases at V and 2 bases at J, with 4 bases between the two ends. CDR3 length: 11 amino acids. CDR3 nucleotides: TGTGCCAGCAGTCCCGCCTACGAGCAGTACTTC. This codes for CASSPAYEQYF.

The V gene is TRBV4-1, the J gene TRBJ2-7; possibly TRBD2 for D (5 bases). Germline assignment: CDR1 MGHRA and CDR2 YSYEKL. Trimming shortened V by 0 bases and J by 2 bases, and 14 bases separated the two germline ends. The CDR3 runs to 16 residues. CDR3 sequence: CASSQDKSGRTYEQYF. DNA of the CDR3: TGCGCCAGCAGCCAAGATAAGAGCGGCCGGACCTACGAGCAGTACTTC.